The 11 T cell receptor beta chains reported below all come from one sample, sequenced in a study of OX40 agonist ivuxolimab in advanced cancers. Some clones are missing from TCRdb's copy, which holds only in-frame ones; the method was immunoSEQ multiplex PCR. This repertoire shows tens of thousands of clones, 65% to 80% found once; its top ten account for about 17%. The sequenced sample was CD4+ or CD8+ T cells sorted from blood, obtained in a trial of the OX40 agonist ivuxolimab. These receptors came from an adult with an advanced solid tumor such as melanoma, head and neck, liver or kidney cancer.

This clone has a handful of counts. The genes are TRBV9 and TRBJ1-2, with D perhaps TRBD1 (5 bases). Per germline, CDR1 SGDLS and CDR2 YYNGEE. The length of the CDR3 is 13 residues. Trimming shortened V by 3 bases and J by 2 bases, and 8 bases separated the two germline ends. CDR3: CASSERGNYGYTF. The DNA of the CDR3 is TGTGCCAGCAGCGAGAGGGGCAACTATGGCTACACCTTC. Using reference TRBV9 and TRBJ1-2 for the parts outside the CDR3, the full variable domain is DSGVTQTPKHLITATGQRVTLRCSPRSGDLSVYWYQQSLDQGLQFLIQYYNGEERAKGNILERFSAQQFPDLHSELNLSSLELGDSALYFCASSERGNYGYTFGSGTRLTVV.

A single count supports this clone. The V gene is TRBV19, the J gene TRBJ2-7; D ambiguous. CDR3 size: 17 residues. The germline V and J ends were trimmed by 0 bases and 2 bases, with 17 bases remaining between them. From germline, CDR1 is LNHDA and CDR2 SQIVND (reference sequence). The CDR3 DNA reads as TGTGCCAGTAGTATAGATCTGACGTCCCCACTTCCCTACGAGCAGTACTTC. This codes for CASSIDLTSPLPYEQYF.

V usage is TRBV6-6 and J usage is TRBJ2-2; D gene ambiguous. V was clipped by 0 bases and J by 6 bases, with 11 bases between them. This CDR3 spans 15 amino acids. The germline gives CDR1 MNHNY, CDR2 SVGAGI (reference sequence). In nucleotides, the CDR3 is TGTGCCAGCAGTTACTCGAGGAGCGACGCCGGGGAGCTGTTTTTT. This encodes CASSYSRSDAGELFF.

V usage is TRBV18 and J usage is TRBJ2-7; a possible D gene is TRBD2 (6 bases). Trimming stripped 0 bases from V and 7 bases from J, with 16 bases between. This CDR3 comprises 15 residues. Germline CDR1 KGHSH, CDR2 LQKENI. Here the CDR3 reads CASSPPAGPPEEQYF. The CDR3 DNA is TGTGCCAGCTCACCACCGGCGGGGCCCCCTGAAGAGCAGTACTTC.

This sequence joins TRBV25-1 and TRBJ2-7, with a tentative D call TRBD1 (5 bases). Per the germline V gene, CDR1 is MGHDK and CDR2 is SYGVNS. V lost 1 base, J lost 3 bases, and 7 bases lay in between. The length of the CDR3 is 13 residues. For the CDR3, the DNA is TGTGCCAGCAGTGAATGGGGCGGCTACGAGCAGTACTTC. Amino acid sequence: CASSEWGGYEQYF.

The V gene is TRBV7-8, the J gene TRBJ1-6, with no clear D. The V gene's germline CDR1 is SGHVS and CDR2 FQNEAQ. The CDR3 totals 18 residues. The V gene lost 5 bases and the J gene lost 0 bases, with 17 bases spanning the gap. The CDR3 coding sequence is TGTGCCAGCAGCACCCCGCCTCACCTTAGCTCCTATAATTCACCCCTCCACTTT. Translating it yields CASSTPPHLSSYNSPLHF.

This clone is medium-sized within its sample. The chain recombines TRBV19 with TRBJ2-3; 11 bases match TRBD1. J gave up 5 bases and V 6 bases, and 7 bases lay outside the gene matches. The CDR3 loop spans 15 amino acids. Per the germline V gene, CDR1 is LNHDA and CDR2 is SQIVND (reference sequence). This CDR3 reads CASSRTGGGLDTQYF. CDR3 nucleotides: TGTGCCAGTAGCCGGACAGGGGGCGGATTAGATACGCAGTATTTT.

V gene TRBV6-5 combines with J gene TRBJ2-7, with D unclear. The V gene's germline CDR1 is MNHEY and CDR2 SVGAGI. V was clipped by 0 bases and J by 4 bases, with 7 bases between them. The CDR3 is 13 residues long. CDR3 sequence (DNA): TGTGCCAGCAGTTACTCGGCCGGTTACGAGCAGTACTTC. This codes for CASSYSAGYEQYF.

The chain couples TRBV6-5 to TRBJ2-7, with 7 bases lining up with TRBD1. Germline trimming cut 11 bases from V and 6 bases from J; bases unmatched to any gene: 10. In germline, CDR1 is MNHEY, CDR2 SVGAGI. The CDR3 length is 12 residues. The CDR3 region is CAARTGVSEQYF. DNA of the CDR3: TGTGCCGCCAGAACAGGGGTTTCCGAGCAGTACTTC.

The V gene is TRBV6-1, the J gene TRBJ2-1; TRBD2 agrees at 10 bases. Unmatched junction bases numbered 4, after V lost 6 bases and J lost 2 bases. The CDR3 totals 15 residues. Per germline, CDR1 MNHNS and CDR2 SASEGT. The DNA of the CDR3 is TGTGCCAGCAGGAAGCGGGGGGGCGCCTACAATGAGCAGTTCTTC. Amino acid sequence: CASRKRGGAYNEQFF.

This clone has a single count. The chain joins TRBV29-1 to TRBJ2-3; TRBD1 matches 11 bases. J gave up 2 bases and V 6 bases, and 10 bases lay outside the gene matches. This CDR3 has 16 residues. CDR1 and CDR2 from the germline V gene are SQVTM and ANQGSEA. DNA for the CDR3: TGCAGCGTGATTTGGACAGGGGGCTCTCCCACAGATACGCAGTATTTT. It codes for CSVIWTGGSPTDTQYF.